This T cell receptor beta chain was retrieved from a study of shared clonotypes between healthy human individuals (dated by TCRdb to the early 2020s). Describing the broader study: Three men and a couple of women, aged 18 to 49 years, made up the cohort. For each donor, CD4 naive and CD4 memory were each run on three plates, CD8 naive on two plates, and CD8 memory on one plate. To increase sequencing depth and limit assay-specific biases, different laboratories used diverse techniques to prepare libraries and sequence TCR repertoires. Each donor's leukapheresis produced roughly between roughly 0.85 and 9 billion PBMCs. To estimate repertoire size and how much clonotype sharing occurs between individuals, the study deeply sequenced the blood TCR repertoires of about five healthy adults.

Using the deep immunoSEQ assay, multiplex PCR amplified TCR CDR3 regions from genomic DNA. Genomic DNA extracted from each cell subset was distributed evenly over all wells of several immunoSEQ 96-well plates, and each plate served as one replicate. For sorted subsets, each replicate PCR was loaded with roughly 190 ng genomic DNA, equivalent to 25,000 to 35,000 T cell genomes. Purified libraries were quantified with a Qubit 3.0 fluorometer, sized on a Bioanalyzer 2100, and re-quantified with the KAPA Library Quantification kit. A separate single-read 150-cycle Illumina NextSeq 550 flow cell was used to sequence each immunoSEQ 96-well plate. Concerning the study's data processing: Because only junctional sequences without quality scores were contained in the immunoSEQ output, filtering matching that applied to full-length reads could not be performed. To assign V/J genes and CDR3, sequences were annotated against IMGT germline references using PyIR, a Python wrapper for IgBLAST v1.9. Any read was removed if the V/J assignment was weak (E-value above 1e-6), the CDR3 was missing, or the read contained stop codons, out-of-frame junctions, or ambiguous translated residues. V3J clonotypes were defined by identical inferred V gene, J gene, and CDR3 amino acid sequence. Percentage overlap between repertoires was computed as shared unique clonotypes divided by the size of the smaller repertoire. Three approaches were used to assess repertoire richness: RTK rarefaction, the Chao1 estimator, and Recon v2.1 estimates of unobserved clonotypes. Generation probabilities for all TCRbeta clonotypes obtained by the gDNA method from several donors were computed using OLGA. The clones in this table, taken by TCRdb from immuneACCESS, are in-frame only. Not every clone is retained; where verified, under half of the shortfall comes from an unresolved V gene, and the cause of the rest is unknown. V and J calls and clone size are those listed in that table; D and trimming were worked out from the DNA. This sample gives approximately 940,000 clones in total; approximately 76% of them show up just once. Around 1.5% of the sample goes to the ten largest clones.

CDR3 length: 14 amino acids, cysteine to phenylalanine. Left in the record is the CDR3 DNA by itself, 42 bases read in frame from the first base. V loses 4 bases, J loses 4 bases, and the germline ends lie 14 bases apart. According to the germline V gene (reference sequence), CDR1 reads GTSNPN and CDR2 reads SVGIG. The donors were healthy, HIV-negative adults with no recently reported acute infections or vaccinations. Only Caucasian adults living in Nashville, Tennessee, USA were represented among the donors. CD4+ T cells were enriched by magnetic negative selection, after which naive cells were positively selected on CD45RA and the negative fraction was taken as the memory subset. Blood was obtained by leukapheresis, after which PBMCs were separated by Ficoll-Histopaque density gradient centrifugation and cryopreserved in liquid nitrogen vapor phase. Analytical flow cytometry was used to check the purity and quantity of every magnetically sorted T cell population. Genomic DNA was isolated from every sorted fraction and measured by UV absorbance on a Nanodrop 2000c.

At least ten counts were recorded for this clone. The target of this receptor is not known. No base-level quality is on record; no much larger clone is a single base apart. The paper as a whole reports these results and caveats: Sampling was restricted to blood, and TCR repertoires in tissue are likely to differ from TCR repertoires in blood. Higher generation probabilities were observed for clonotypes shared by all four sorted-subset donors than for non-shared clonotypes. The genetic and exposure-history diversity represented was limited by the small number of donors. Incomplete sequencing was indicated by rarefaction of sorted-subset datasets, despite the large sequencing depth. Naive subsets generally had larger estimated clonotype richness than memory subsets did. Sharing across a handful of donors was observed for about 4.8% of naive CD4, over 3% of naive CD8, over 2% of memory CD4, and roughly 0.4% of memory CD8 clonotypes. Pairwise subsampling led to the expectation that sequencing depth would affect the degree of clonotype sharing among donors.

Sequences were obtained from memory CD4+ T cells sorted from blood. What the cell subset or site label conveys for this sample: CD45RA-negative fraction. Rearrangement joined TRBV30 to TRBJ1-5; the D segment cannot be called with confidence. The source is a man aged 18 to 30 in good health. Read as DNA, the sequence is TGTGCCTGGAAGTCGGCGTTCGGAAATCAGCCCCAGCATTTT. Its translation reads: CAWKSAFGNQPQHF. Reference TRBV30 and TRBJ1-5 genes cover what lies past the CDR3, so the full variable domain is SQTIHQWPATLVQPVGSPLSLECTVEGTSNPNLYWYRQAAGRGLQLLFYSVGIGQISSEVPQNLSASRPQDRQFILSSKKLLLSDSGFYLCAWKSAFGNQPQHFGDGTRLSIL.